This TCR beta chain was identified during a study of blood T cell repertoires in COVID-19. For the study at large: Sites across the United States, Italy and Spain contributed samples from acute and convalescent COVID-19. Nucleic acid was either cDNA or gDNA, and it came from T cells, B-cell-depleted T cells, or PBMCs.

The germline V gene has CDR1 SGHTA and CDR2 FQGTGA. Trimming cost V 5 bases and J 3 bases; bases outside gene matches: 6. The CDR3 loop spans 15 amino acids. TCRdb keeps only in-frame clones here, not all; method: immunoSEQ multiplex PCR. The sample lists over 95,000 clones, roughly 79% occurring once. The V call is TRBV7-3, the J call TRBJ2-2, with 7 bases lining up with TRBD1. The sequencing input was peripheral blood. This receptor was identified in a human donor in a cohort sampled during active COVID-19. The CDR3 sequence is CASSPRQGDTGELFF. Written as DNA, the CDR3 is TGTGCCAGCAGCCCCAGACAGGGAGACACCGGGGAGCTGTTTTTT.